These 20 T cell receptor beta chains came from one sample sequenced in a study of spatial heterogeneity in lung cancer. Time point indicated: sample taken at primary tumor resection. A single record per CDR3 protein comes from TCRdb applying MiXCR to the 5' RACE reads. The table shows more than 60,000 distinct CDR3 sequences, with about 8% occurring only once. The sequencing here drew on PBMCs, taken at surgery. The origin of the receptors is a male donor with early-stage non-small cell lung cancer.

This clonotype was seen repeatedly, ten times or more. The chain is built from TRBV5-1 and TRBJ2-5; TRBD1 matches at 8 bases. Germline CDR1 is SGHRS and CDR2 is YFSETQ. With V trimmed by 1 base and J by 5 bases, 4 bases remained unmatched. The CDR3 is made up of 14 amino acids. CDR3 nucleotide sequence: TGCGCCAGCAGCTTGTGGACAGGGTGGGAGACCCAGTACTTC. It yields the protein CASSLWTGWETQYF.

This chain connects TRBV3-1 to TRBJ1-1; 8 positions match TRBD1. Germline CDR1 and CDR2: LGHDT and YNNKEL (reference sequence). Trimming cost V 3 bases and J 5 bases; bases outside gene matches: 5. This CDR3 spans 14 amino acids. CDR3 loop: CASSQTGARTEAFF. CDR3 in DNA: TGTGCCAGCAGCCAGACAGGGGCGCGGACTGAAGCTTTCTTT.

This clonotype came up many times. The J gene is TRBJ1-4, the V gene TRBV4-3; D is unresolved. Germline lookup yields CDR1 LGHNA and CDR2 YSLEER. V lost 6 bases to trimming and J lost 0 bases, with 14 bases between them. There are 16 residues in the CDR3. In DNA, the CDR3 is TGCGCCAGCAGAAGCGAAGGCTCTGCAACTAATGAAAAACTGTTTTTT. Translated: CASRSEGSATNEKLFF.

This clonotype was found many times. The genes are TRBV13 and TRBJ2-7, with D possibly matching TRBD2 (6 bases). The V gene lost 3 bases and the J gene lost 7 bases, with 25 bases spanning the gap. Germline-derived CDR1 and CDR2 are PRHDT and FYEKMQ (reference sequence). This CDR3 contains 17 residues. Here the CDR3 DNA reads TGTGCCAGCAGCTTGTTCGCTGGAGGGACCGCACGGGGAGAGCAGTACTTC. Its protein product is CASSLFAGGTARGEQYF.

The J gene is TRBJ2-7, the V gene TRBV10-3; D is perhaps TRBD2 (6 bases). This CDR3 is built from 13 residues. Germline V gives CDR1 ENHRY, CDR2 SYGVKD. V was shortened by 10 bases and J by 5 bases, with 18 bases between the two germline ends. The CDR3 sequence: CATDSGIGNEQYF. In nucleotides, the CDR3 is TGTGCCACAGATAGCGGCATAGGGAACGAGCAGTACTTC.

There are a few counts of this clonotype. The chain links TRBV6-6 to TRBJ2-6; D is unresolved. This CDR3 region has 15 residues. Trimming pared 2 bases from V and 0 bases from J, leaving 5 bases between. Looked up from germline, CDR1 is MNHNY and CDR2 is SVGAGI (reference sequence). CDR3 in amino acids: CASSYVGSGANVLTF. CDR3 bases: TGTGCCAGCAGTTACGTGGGCTCTGGGGCCAACGTCCTGACTTTC.

At least ten counts were recorded for this clonotype. The chain uses TRBV24-1 and TRBJ2-5; D is ambiguous. Germline-derived CDR1 and CDR2 are KGHDR and SFDVKD. The germline V and J ends were trimmed by 2 bases and 7 bases, with 10 bases remaining between them. The CDR3 extends over 13 amino acids. The CDR3 region is CATSDSNSGTQYF. In DNA form, the CDR3 reads TGTGCCACCAGTGATTCCAATTCAGGGACCCAGTACTTC.

This clonotype was found a few times. This chain connects TRBV5-6 to TRBJ2-2; TRBD1 is a possible D gene (5 bases). CDR3 length: 14 amino acids. Germline loops: CDR1 SGHDT, CDR2 YYEEEE. V was pared by 2 bases and J by 5 bases, with 10 bases between. CDR3 coding DNA: TGTGCCAGCAGCTTCAGGGCCACTACCGGGGAGCTGTTTTTT. Translation: CASSFRATTGELFF. Together with reference TRBV5-6 and TRBJ2-2, the CDR3 gives the full variable domain: DAGVTQSPTHLIKTRGQQVTLRCSPKSGHDTVSWYQQALGQGPQFIFQYYEEEERQRGNFPDRFSGHQFPNYSSELNVNALLLGDSALYLCASSFRATTGELFFGEGSRLTVL.

This clonotype showed up many times. The CDR3 loop is CSVGQGGYEQFF. In nucleotides, the CDR3 is TGCAGCGTGGGACAGGGAGGGTATGAGCAGTTCTTC. This chain joins TRBV29-1 and TRBJ2-1; 9 bases fit TRBD1. The CDR3 extends over 12 amino acids. CDR1 is SQVTM, CDR2 ANQGSEA, per germline. V was pared by 6 bases and J by 8 bases, with 5 bases of the junction left unmatched.

V is TRBV5-4 and J is TRBJ2-1; possibly TRBD2 for D (6 bases). In germline, CDR1 is SGHNT, CDR2 YYREEE (reference sequence). V lost 0 bases, J lost 5 bases, and 9 bases lay in between. The CDR3 contains 14 residues. Written as DNA, the CDR3 is TGTGCCAGCAGCTTGGATGCTAGCGACAATGAGCAGTTCTTC. It codes for CASSLDASDNEQFF.

This rearrangement joins TRBV29-1 to TRBJ1-2; a possible D gene is TRBD1 (5 bases). V dropped 1 base and J dropped 8 bases, with 17 bases sitting between them. Germline CDR1 SQVTM, CDR2 ANQGSEA. This CDR3 is 14 amino acids long. The CDR3 spells CSVEGPGLLFGYTF. Written as DNA, the CDR3 is TGCAGCGTTGAAGGCCCGGGACTTCTGTTCGGCTACACCTTC.

In its sample, this clonotype was seen many times. The gene calls are TRBV29-1 and TRBJ2-7; tentative D call: TRBD2 (5 bases). In germline, CDR1 is SQVTM, CDR2 ANQGSEA. The CDR3 covers 13 residues. The V end was cut by 6 bases, the J end by 5 bases, with 17 bases between. The CDR3 protein is CSVPVGERNEQYF. As DNA, the CDR3 is TGCAGCGTCCCGGTCGGGGAGCGGAACGAGCAGTACTTC.

The table lists this clonotype with many counts. The rearrangement uses TRBV7-2 and TRBJ2-3; no firm D call. Germline CDR1 reads SGHTA; CDR2 reads FQGNSA. This CDR3 region has 14 residues. V was trimmed by 3 bases and J by 2 bases, leaving 9 bases between them. The CDR3 sequence is CASSFNRPTDTQYF. Here the CDR3 DNA reads TGTGCCAGCAGCTTCAATCGTCCCACAGATACGCAGTATTTT. The complete variable domain, with remaining parts taken from reference TRBV7-2 and TRBJ2-3, reads GAGVSQSPSNKVTEKGKDVELRCDPISGHTALYWYRQSLGQGLEFLIYFQGNSAPDKSGLPSDRFSAERTGGSVSTLTIQRTQQEDSAVYLCASSFNRPTDTQYFGPGTRLTVL.

This clonotype was recorded a few times. The rearrangement joins TRBV4-3 to TRBJ2-3, with D possibly TRBD1 on 5 matching bases. With 0 bases removed from V and 8 bases from J, the gap between germline ends came to 12 bases. Germline assignment: CDR1 LGHNA and CDR2 YSLEER. The CDR3 spans 14 residues. For the CDR3, the DNA is TGCGCCAGCAGCCAAGATGCTTCAGGGATTACGCAGTATTTT. It specifies CASSQDASGITQYF.

J is TRBJ2-1 and V is TRBV6-1; 10 positions agree with TRBD1. CDR3 length equals 13 residues. Trimming at V came to 7 bases and at J to 9 bases, leaving 6 bases not matched to a gene. Germline CDR1 MNHNS, CDR2 SASEGT. The CDR3 reads CASTTDRGAEQFF. Here the CDR3 DNA reads TGTGCCAGCACCACGGACAGGGGGGCTGAGCAGTTCTTC.

This clonotype was seen at least ten times. Here the CDR3 reads CSVRLNSQETQYF. DNA for the CDR3: TGCAGCGTACGACTTAACTCGCAAGAGACCCAGTACTTC. The V call is TRBV29-1, the J call TRBJ2-5, with D hard to call. This CDR3 comprises 13 residues. Per germline, CDR1 SQVTM and CDR2 ANQGSEA. The V end was cut by 6 bases, the J end by 2 bases, with 13 bases between.

At least ten counts were recorded for this clonotype. The rearrangement uses TRBV7-2 and TRBJ1-3; unclear D gene. Trimming removed 2 bases at V and 8 bases at J, with 13 bases between. Germline CDR1 reads SGHTA; CDR2 reads FQGNSA. The CDR3 spans 14 residues. The CDR3 spells CASSLNVGRDTIYF. For the CDR3, the DNA is TGTGCCAGCAGCTTAAACGTCGGCCGGGACACCATATATTTT. Drawing the rest from reference TRBV7-2 and TRBJ1-3, the complete variable domain is GAGVSQSPSNKVTEKGKDVELRCDPISGHTALYWYRQSLGQGLEFLIYFQGNSAPDKSGLPSDRFSAERTGGSVSTLTIQRTQQEDSAVYLCASSLNVGRDTIYFGEGSWLTVV.

This clonotype came up many times. The J gene is TRBJ2-7, the V gene TRBV14, with 11 nucleotides matching TRBD1. This CDR3 contains 17 residues. Unmatched junction bases numbered 12, after V lost 6 bases and J lost 2 bases. Germline loops: CDR1 SGHDN, CDR2 FVKESK. DNA of the CDR3: TGTGCCAGCAGTCGCCCAGGGACAGGGGGTGCGGCCTACGAGCAGTACTTC. As protein: CASSRPGTGGAAYEQYF.

The sample holds many counts of this clonotype. The gene calls are TRBV7-9 and TRBJ2-2; perhaps TRBD1 as D (5 bases). CDR3 length equals 18 residues. CDR1 and CDR2 (germline): SEHNR, FQNEAQ (reference sequence). V lost 1 base, J lost 3 bases, and 18 bases lay in between. The CDR3 reads CASSLVQGSSIDTGELFF. In nucleotides, the CDR3 is TGTGCCAGCAGCTTAGTGCAGGGTAGCTCAATTGACACCGGGGAGCTGTTTTTT.

At least ten counts were recorded for this clonotype. The chain links TRBV9 to TRBJ1-1; TRBD1 matches 7 bases. Trimming took 4 bases from V and 1 from J; bases not matched to a gene: 7. The CDR3 has 15 amino acids. CDR1 is SGDLS and CDR2 is YYNGEE in the germline V gene. CDR3 loop: CASSLQGQGNTEAFF. The DNA for the CDR3 is TGTGCCAGCAGCTTACAGGGGCAGGGGAACACTGAAGCTTTCTTT.